This TCR beta chain came from a study of T cells in Graves' hyperthyroidism and ophthalmopathy. This CDR3 spans 16 amino acids. CDR1 is SGHTA, CDR2 FQGNSA, per germline. Amplified TCR beta CDR3 regions derived from RNA transcripts. TCR CDR3 regions were first amplified by RT-PCR with HTBI primers. TCRdb passed the multiplex PCR reads through MiXCR, listing each CDR3 protein once. The data show hundreds of thousands of distinct CDR3 sequences, under 45% seen once. As for this clonotype: Germline is not matched at one junction end, which may reflect a read error.

This clonotype was obtained from a woman aged 35 to 49 with Graves' hyperthyroidism. The sequencing sample was made of blood. The chain recombines TRBV7-2 with TRBJ2-2; 7 nucleotides line up with TRBD1. The CDR3 spells CASSQVPGGITGELFF. CDR3 sequence (DNA): TGCGCCAGCAGCCAAGTTCCAGGGGGTATAACCGGGGAGCTGTTTTTT.